The 26 T cell receptor beta chains below come from one sample, sequenced in a study of blood T cells in healthy people across ages. Primed by a sample-barcoded 5' primer and a J-beta primer mix, a second PCR proceeded for 7 to 11 cycles. TCRdb used MiXCR to reprocess the 5' RACE reads, holding one entry per CDR3 protein. The sample records approximately 670,000 distinct CDR3 sequences, around 41% being singletons. The sequenced material came from blood. All receptors derive from a man older than 75 in good health.

CDR3 residues: CSASRDGIYEQYF. CDR3 nucleotides: TGCAGTGCTAGCCGGGACGGGATCTACGAGCAGTACTTC. This chain links TRBV20-1 with TRBJ2-7; D is perhaps TRBD1 or TRBD2 (5 bases each). Germline V CDR1 and CDR2: DFQATT, SNEGSKA (reference sequence). Trimming removed 3 bases at V and 3 bases at J, with 12 bases between. CDR3 length: 13 amino acids.

This clonotype was found once. J is TRBJ1-6 and V is TRBV3-1; the match to TRBD1 covers 7 bases. The CDR3 totals 16 residues. CDR1 is LGHDT, CDR2 YNNKEL, per germline (reference sequence). The V and J ends lost 2 bases and 9 bases, in that order; junction bases with no gene match: 10. The CDR3, as DNA: TGTGCCAGCAGCCAACGCCGGCAGGGGGTTAGTTCACCCCTCCACTTT. Translation gives CASSQRRQGVSSPLHF.

This chain uses TRBV5-1 with TRBJ2-4, with D unresolved. The DNA end favors TRBJ2-7, so the J call may be wrong. This CDR3 spans 17 amino acids. Germline lookup yields CDR1 SGHRS and CDR2 YFSETQ. CDR3 loop: CASSLGLVWDTFYEQYF. The CDR3 DNA is TGCGCCAGCAGCTTGGGGTTGGTATGGGATACTTTCTACGAGCAGTACTTC.

The rearrangement links TRBV2 to TRBJ1-6, with TRBD1 matching 7 bases. The germline gives CDR1 SNHLY, CDR2 FYNNEI. J was trimmed by 6 bases and V by 6 bases; bases with no gene match: 5. The CDR3 is made up of 14 amino acids. CDR3 protein: CASRPGTANSPLHF. The CDR3 DNA sequence: TGTGCCAGCAGACCCGGGACAGCTAATTCACCCCTCCACTTT. Variable domain in full (rest from reference TRBV2 and TRBJ1-6): EPEVTQTPSHQVTQMGQEVILRCVPISNHLYFYWYRQILGQKVEFLVSFYNNEISEKSEIFDDQFSVERPDGSNFTLKIRSTKLEDSAMYFCASRPGTANSPLHFGNGTRLTVT.

V usage is TRBV27 and J usage is TRBJ1-2; D unclear. V lost 4 bases and J lost 0, with 12 bases in between. The germline gives CDR1 MNHEY, CDR2 SMNVEV (reference sequence). There are 15 residues in the CDR3. CDR3 bases: TGTGCCAGCAGTTATCTGGGAATCGCTAACTATGGCTACACCTTC. It yields the protein CASSYLGIANYGYTF.

The V and J genes are TRBV13 and TRBJ2-3; no firm D call. V shed 3 bases and J shed 2 bases, with 15 bases lying between them. In germline, CDR1 is PRHDT, CDR2 FYEKMQ (reference sequence). There are 16 residues in the CDR3. The CDR3, as DNA: TGTGCCAGCAGCTTTGGCGGTCGGCGGTACACAGATACGCAGTATTTT. Its translation: CASSFGGRRYTDTQYF.

V usage is TRBV3-1 and J usage is TRBJ1-4, with no clear D. The CDR3 runs to 15 residues. The germline V gene has CDR1 LGHDT and CDR2 YNNKEL (reference sequence). The V end was cut by 1 base, the J end by 5 bases, with 11 bases between. CDR3: CASSQAVWENEKLFF. As DNA, the CDR3 is TGTGCCAGCAGCCAAGCTGTATGGGAAAATGAAAAACTGTTTTTT.

This clonotype was found once. The V and J genes are TRBV20-1 and TRBJ2-1; no clear D. V lost 4 bases and J 4 bases, leaving 8 bases between the germline ends. From germline, CDR1 is DFQATT and CDR2 SNEGSKA (reference sequence). The CDR3 length is 12 residues. CDR3 nucleotides: TGCAGTGCTATACTCAGGTACAATGAGCAGTTCTTC. It translates to CSAILRYNEQFF.

V gene TRBV29-1 combines with J gene TRBJ2-1; weak D call: TRBD1 (6 bases). The J call is doubtful: the DNA matches TRBJ2-7 better. CDR3 length equals 12 residues. CDR1 is SQVTM and CDR2 is ANQGSEA in the germline V gene. In DNA, the CDR3 is TGCAGCGTGAGGACAGCCGGCTACGAGCAGTACTTC. It is translated as CSVRTAGYEQYF.

The J gene is TRBJ2-1, the V gene TRBV12-5; TRBD1 agrees at 9 bases. The J segment lost 4 bases and the V segment lost 2 bases, leaving 6 bases of the junction unmatched. CDR1 and CDR2 from the germline V gene are LGHNT and FRNRAP. The CDR3 spans 16 residues. CDR3 DNA sequence: TGTGCTAGTGGTTTGACCACAGGGGGCCAATACAATGAGCAGTTCTTC. This sequence encodes CASGLTTGGQYNEQFF.

This clonotype was picked up many times. The chain has TRBV5-1 and TRBJ2-7, with D unclear. Germline V lookup: CDR1 SGHRS, CDR2 YFSETQ. Trimming took off 4 bases at V and 1 base at J, with 12 bases between the two ends. The CDR3 is 14 residues long. The CDR3 region is CASSGSLGSYEQYF. CDR3 coding DNA: TGCGCCAGCAGCGGCTCTCTGGGGTCCTACGAGCAGTACTTC.

About this clonotype itself: A junction end diverges from the germline sequence, so it may reflect a read error. V gene TRBV29-1 combines with J gene TRBJ2-1; D remains ambiguous. Germline V gene data show CDR1 as SQVTM and CDR2 as ANQGSEA. The CDR3 is 13 amino acids. The CDR3: CSGKISSYNELFF. The DNA for the CDR3 is TGCAGCGGAAAAATAAGCTCCTACAATGAGCTGTTCTTC.

This chain uses TRBV5-4 with TRBJ2-5; TRBD2 agrees at 10 bases. The junction had 16 bases not matched to a gene; V was cut back by 4 bases and J by 7 bases. The CDR3 extends over 17 amino acids. CDR1 and CDR2 from the germline V gene are SGHNT and YYREEE (reference sequence). CDR3 residues: CASSRLAGADSGATQYF. The CDR3 nucleotides read TGTGCCAGCAGCCGCCTAGCGGGAGCCGATTCTGGTGCGACCCAGTACTTC.

The chain couples TRBV12-3 or TRBV12-4 to TRBJ1-6, with 8 bases identical to TRBD1. The CDR3 totals 14 residues. V lost 5 bases, J lost 8 bases, and 5 bases stayed unmatched. This chain's CDR3 is CASSLSTGDSPLHF. CDR3 DNA: TGTGCCAGCAGTCTATCGACAGGGGATTCACCCCTCCACTTT.

The V gene is TRBV28, the J gene TRBJ2-7, with D perhaps TRBD1 or TRBD2 (5 bases each). Deletions cut 6 bases from V and 0 bases from J, with 12 bases between. CDR3 size: 14 residues. Germline-derived CDR1 and CDR2 are MDHEN and SYDVKM. CDR3 DNA sequence: TGTGCCAGCAGGGCCGGGACGGCCTCCTACGAGCAGTACTTC. Residues: CASRAGTASYEQYF.

The genes are TRBV9 and TRBJ1-2; D is uncertain. Germline V gene lookup returns CDR1 SGDLS and CDR2 YYNGEE. CDR3 length: 13 amino acids. V was cut by 4 bases and J by 3 bases, with 10 bases left in between. DNA for the CDR3: TGTGCCAGCAGCCACGGGAATGACTATGGCTACACCTTC. This gives the protein CASSHGNDYGYTF.

This chain connects TRBV7-9 to TRBJ1-2; TRBD1 aligns across 9 bases. The J segment lost 7 bases and the V segment lost 1 base, leaving 10 bases of the junction unmatched. The germline V gene has CDR1 SEHNR and CDR2 FQNEAQ (reference sequence). This CDR3 region has 16 residues. The CDR3 coding sequence is TGTGCCAGCAGCTTAGGGGACAGGGTAGACCTTGTTGGCTACACCTTC. Translating it yields CASSLGDRVDLVGYTF. Supplemented by reference TRBV7-9 and TRBJ1-2, the full variable domain reads DTGVSQNPRHKITKRGQNVTFRCDPISEHNRLYWYRQTLGQGPEFLTYFQNEAQLEKSRLLSDRFSAERPKGSFSTLEIQRTEQGDSAMYLCASSLGDRVDLVGYTFGSGTRLTVV.

The chain combines TRBV6-5 with TRBJ1-2, with 8 bases identical to TRBD1. J lost 2 bases, V lost 4 bases, and 9 bases had no gene match. Germline CDR1 reads MNHEY; CDR2 reads SVGAGI. The CDR3 spans 16 residues. The CDR3 reads CASSSRGTGFNYGYTF. The DNA for the CDR3 is TGTGCCAGCAGTTCCCGGGGGACAGGATTCAACTATGGCTACACCTTC.

This clonotype has a single count. The chain joins TRBV20-1 to TRBJ1-5; D uncertain. The CDR3 runs to 18 residues. Trimming cost V 0 bases and J 3 bases, with 21 bases left between them. Per the germline V gene, CDR1 is DFQATT and CDR2 is SNEGSKA (reference sequence). In DNA, the CDR3 is TGCAGTGCTAGAGACGCCGGGAGGGTCACGCGCATCAATCAGCCCCAGCATTTT. This codes for CSARDAGRVTRINQPQHF.

A few counts support this clonotype. The rearrangement uses TRBV20-1 and TRBJ2-1; D is uncertain. V lost 5 bases to trimming and J lost 4 bases, with 15 bases between them. The CDR3 is made up of 14 amino acids. Germline V gene data show CDR1 as DFQATT and CDR2 as SNEGSKA (reference sequence). CDR3 sequence: CSAPVELTYNEQFF. CDR3 bases: TGCAGTGCTCCCGTTGAGCTTACGTACAATGAGCAGTTCTTC.

This clonotype was found many times. The rearrangement uses TRBV5-1 and TRBJ2-7, with D hard to call. The CDR3 has 12 residues. The germline V gene encodes CDR1 SGHRS and CDR2 YFSETQ. V lost 4 bases and J 3 bases, leaving 8 bases between the germline ends. The CDR3 coding sequence is TGCGCCAGCAGCGTGGACGGCTACGAGCAGTACTTC. Its translation is CASSVDGYEQYF.

The chain recombines TRBV28 with TRBJ2-6; 7 bases line up with TRBD1. There are 15 residues in the CDR3. The trim removed 6 bases at V and 2 bases at J, leaving 4 bases unmatched. Germline V gene lookup returns CDR1 MDHEN and CDR2 SYDVKM. The CDR3: CASRRGTAGANVLTF. The CDR3 DNA follows: TGTGCCAGCAGGCGAGGGACAGCTGGGGCCAACGTCCTGACTTTC.

This chain connects TRBV20-1 to TRBJ2-1, with a weak D call TRBD2 (6 bases). This CDR3 is 13 amino acids long. Per the germline V gene, CDR1 is DFQATT and CDR2 is SNEGSKA (reference sequence). V lost 5 bases and J 8 bases, leaving 16 bases between the germline ends. In DNA, the CDR3 is TGCAGTGCTGACCCGACTAGGGGCGATGAGCAGTTCTTC. It codes for CSADPTRGDEQFF.

CDR3 region: CSALRDRRTYTF. The CDR3 DNA follows: TGCAGTGCTCTACGGGACCGTCGTACCTACACCTTC. This chain links TRBV20-1 with TRBJ1-2; weak D call: TRBD1 (5 bases). This CDR3 contains 12 residues. V lost 5 bases to trimming and J lost 10 bases, with 17 bases between them. Germline CDR1 is DFQATT and CDR2 is SNEGSKA (reference sequence).

This chain's CDR3 is CASSVEAGTYEQYF. The DNA for the CDR3 is TGTGCCAGCAGCGTAGAGGCCGGAACCTACGAGCAGTACTTC. The V gene is TRBV7-6, the J gene TRBJ2-7; D is uncertain. CDR3 length equals 14 residues. The V and J ends lost 5 bases and 2 bases respectively, with 13 bases between them. Per germline, CDR1 SGHVS and CDR2 FNYEAQ. Drawing the rest from reference TRBV7-6 and TRBJ2-7, the complete variable domain is GAGVSQSPRYKVTKRGQDVALRCDPISGHVSLYWYRQALGQGPEFLTYFNYEAQQDKSGLPNDRFSAERPEGSISTLTIQRTEQRDSAMYRCASSVEAGTYEQYFGPGTRLTVT.

The CDR3 nucleotides are TGTGCCAGCAGTTCCCCGTCGAATGGCCAGCCCCAGCATTTT. This translates into CASSSPSNGQPQHF. The chain has TRBV6-2 or TRBV6-3 and TRBJ1-5; D ambiguous. V lost 4 bases and J lost 7, with 14 bases in between. There are 14 residues in the CDR3. From germline, CDR1 is MNHEY and CDR2 SVGEGT.